This TCR beta chain was captured by sequencing in a study of T cells in Graves' hyperthyroidism and ophthalmopathy. Whole-study results and caveats: Ophthalmopathy was separated from stable hyperthyroidism by a 13 V-J model.

It was RNA transcripts that yielded the amplified TCR beta CDR3 regions. First-round RT-PCR targeting the TCR CDR3 was performed with the HTBI primer set. TCRdb used MiXCR to reprocess the multiplex PCR reads, holding one entry per CDR3 protein. The table lists around 290,000 distinct CDR3 sequences, roughly an eighth of them singletons, with 7% to 9% in the top ten. V was trimmed by 4 bases and J by 5 bases, leaving 11 bases between them. This CDR3 has 13 amino acids. Per the germline V gene, CDR1 is DFQATT and CDR2 is SNEGSKA (reference sequence). In regard to this clonotype: Its specificity is unknown.

The material sequenced was blood. The gene calls are TRBV20-1 and TRBJ2-2; D uncertain. This TCR came from a woman between 40 and 50 years old with Graves' hyperthyroidism. The CDR3 loop reads CSATILGTGELFF. CDR3 DNA sequence: TGCAGTGCTACCATACTGGGGACCGGGGAGCTGTTTTTT.